These 21 T cell receptor beta chains were sequenced from one sample in a study of cytomegalovirus exposure and HLA in healthy donors (dated by TCRdb to about 2017). The library relied on the immunoSEQ multiplex PCR assay. Not all clones reach the TCRdb copy of this immuneACCESS table, which keeps in-frame sequences only. Checked studies attribute under half of the gap to unresolved V genes and leave the rest unexplained. The table for this sample lists 150,000 to 180,000 clones; approximately 86% of them were counted only once. The ten largest clones take up around 20% of the sample. Sequencing was carried out using PBMCs. These receptors were taken from a man younger than 35 in good health and CMV-seropositive.

This chain links TRBV23-1 with TRBJ1-3, with no clear D. TRBV23-1 is sorted into the ORF group, with uncertain function. Trimming took off 0 bases at V and 3 bases at J, with 9 bases between the two ends. This CDR3 has 15 amino acids. The DNA for the CDR3 is TGCGCCAGCAGTCAATCTTCGGGGTTTGGAAACACCATATATTTT. Its translation is CASSQSSGFGNTIYF.

A few counts support this clone. V gene TRBV6-5 combines with J gene TRBJ1-1, with D possibly matching TRBD1 (6 bases). V was trimmed by 2 bases and J by 6 bases, leaving 10 bases between them. The CDR3 has 13 amino acids. Germline CDR1 and CDR2: MNHEY and SVGAGI. CDR3 coding DNA: TGTGCCAGCAGTTACACAGGGAAGGCTGAAGCTTTCTTT. It yields the protein CASSYTGKAEAFF.

This clone turned up a few times. The rearrangement uses TRBV5-1 and TRBJ2-4; D gene unclear. CDR3 length equals 14 residues. V was pared by 0 bases and J by 8 bases, with 12 bases between. The germline CDR1 and CDR2 sequences are SGHRS and YFSETQ. CDR3 protein: CASSLGSLEDIQYF. DNA for the CDR3: TGCGCCAGCAGCTTGGGTAGCTTGGAAGACATTCAGTACTTC.

As DNA, the CDR3 is TGTGCCAGCAGCTTAGACCAGACAGGGCATGGCTACACCTTC. It translates to CASSLDQTGHGYTF. J is TRBJ1-2 and V is TRBV7-2; 7 nucleotides align to TRBD1. The CDR3 extends over 14 amino acids. Germline CDR1 and CDR2: SGHTA and FQGNSA. The V gene end was trimmed by 1 base and the J gene end by 6 bases; junction bases not matched to a gene: 5.

The CDR3 region has the DNA TGTGCCAGCAGTCGACTAGCGGGAGGTACCTACGAGCAGTACTTC. Translation: CASSRLAGGTYEQYF. The chain links TRBV6-1 to TRBJ2-7; TRBD2 matches 13 bases. The CDR3 consists of 15 residues. V lost 5 bases, J lost 2 bases, and 3 bases stayed unmatched. From germline, CDR1 is MNHNS and CDR2 SASEGT.

The chain combines TRBV4-1 with TRBJ2-1, with D perhaps matching TRBD1 (7 bases). The CDR3 has 17 residues. V lost 0 bases to trimming and J lost 2 bases, with 14 bases between them. In germline, CDR1 is MGHRA, CDR2 YSYEKL. The CDR3 here is CASSQDPGGMTYNEQFF. In DNA form, the CDR3 reads TGCGCCAGCAGCCAAGACCCAGGGGGGATGACCTACAATGAGCAGTTCTTC.

The chain is built from TRBV6-6 and TRBJ1-3; TRBD1 aligns across 8 bases. The V and J ends lost 2 bases and 4 bases, in that order; junction bases with no gene match: 4. Germline CDR1 is MNHNY and CDR2 is SVGAGI (reference sequence). The CDR3 loop spans 15 amino acids. The CDR3 loop is CASSYQGAEGNTIYF. Written as DNA, the CDR3 is TGTGCCAGCAGTTACCAGGGGGCGGAAGGAAACACCATATATTTT.

This chain connects TRBV29-1 to TRBJ1-5, with unresolved D. Germline V gene lookup returns CDR1 SQVTM and CDR2 ANQGSEA. The V end was cut by 7 bases, the J end by 0 bases, with 10 bases between. This CDR3 contains 13 residues. Here the CDR3 DNA reads TGCAGCGCCTCACGGGATAGCAATCAGCCCCAGCATTTT. It specifies CSASRDSNQPQHF.

The chain recombines TRBV30 with TRBJ2-7; TRBD2 aligns across 7 bases. Germline assignment: CDR1 GTSNPN and CDR2 SVGIG (reference sequence). This CDR3 contains 13 residues. V was pared by 4 bases and J by 3 bases, with 6 bases of the junction left unmatched. The CDR3 reads CAWMSGKNYEQYF. The CDR3 nucleotides read TGTGCCTGGATGAGCGGGAAGAACTACGAGCAGTACTTC.

This sequence joins TRBV15 and TRBJ2-1, with 10 nucleotides matching TRBD2. This CDR3 comprises 17 residues. V gave up 0 bases and J gave up 8 bases; unmatched junction bases: 10. Germline V CDR1 and CDR2: LNHNV, YYDKDF (reference sequence). Here the CDR3 reads CATSRDRLAGGRHEQFF. The CDR3 coding sequence is TGTGCCACCAGCAGAGATCGGTTAGCGGGAGGTCGGCATGAGCAGTTCTTC.

This chain uses TRBV5-6 with TRBJ2-2, with 7 bases identical to TRBD1. This CDR3 region has 15 residues. Trimming at V came to 0 bases and at J to 6 bases, leaving 5 bases not matched to a gene. The germline gives CDR1 SGHDT, CDR2 YYEEEE. CDR3 sequence (DNA): TGTGCCAGCAGCTTGGGGACAGGCTATGCCGGGGAGCTGTTTTTT. It is translated as CASSLGTGYAGELFF.

Comment on this clone: This specimen includes other DNA sequences encoding the same CDR3. This chain joins TRBV19 and TRBJ1-1; 7 nucleotides line up with TRBD1. This CDR3 spans 15 amino acids. J lost 5 bases, V lost 1 base, and 7 bases had no gene match. Germline V gene sequence: CDR1 LNHDA, CDR2 SQIVND (reference sequence). CDR3 sequence: CASSIGKQGRTEAFF. The DNA of the CDR3 is TGTGCCAGTAGTATAGGGAAACAGGGGAGGACTGAAGCTTTCTTT.

The chain employs TRBV25-1 and TRBJ2-3; maybe TRBD2 (6 bases). Germline CDR1 MGHDK, CDR2 SYGVNS. The CDR3 contains 13 residues. V was trimmed by 4 bases and J by 13 bases, leaving 18 bases between them. CDR3 nucleotide sequence: TGTGCCAGCAGTGCCACCACTAGCAGAAAGGAGTATTTT. Protein: CASSATTSRKEYF.

DNA of the CDR3: TGTGCCAGCACATCCCCGGGGACAGGGAGGAGGAACACCATATATTTT. Its translation is CASTSPGTGRRNTIYF. This chain uses TRBV25-1 with TRBJ1-3, with TRBD1 matching 9 bases. From germline, CDR1 is MGHDK and CDR2 SYGVNS. The trim removed 7 bases at V and 7 bases at J, leaving 14 bases unmatched. This CDR3 comprises 16 residues.

The CDR3 protein is CAWSRTEAFF. The CDR3 bases are TGTGCCTGGAGTCGCACTGAAGCTTTCTTT. V and J are TRBV30 and TRBJ1-1; the D is unclear. The CDR3 extends over 10 amino acids. Trimming pared 2 bases from V and 4 bases from J, leaving 2 bases between. Germline CDR1 is GTSNPN and CDR2 is SVGIG (reference sequence).

V and J are TRBV4-3 and TRBJ2-7, with 7 bases identical to TRBD1. This CDR3 spans 15 amino acids. Germline values: CDR1 LGHNA, CDR2 YSLEER. After removal of 1 base from V and 7 bases from J, the junction contained 10 bases not matched to a gene. DNA for the CDR3: TGCGCCAGCAGCCAAGTGGGAAAGGGGGCGGAGGAGCAGTACTTC. Translation gives CASSQVGKGAEEQYF.

The chain links TRBV10-2 to TRBJ2-3; D gene ambiguous. The CDR3 has 15 amino acids. In germline, CDR1 is WSHSY, CDR2 SAAADI. V shed 4 bases and J shed 3 bases, with 14 bases lying between them. CDR3 sequence (DNA): TGCGCCAGCAGTGTAGGCGCCGCGAGGACAGATACGCAGTATTTT. Protein sequence: CASSVGAARTDTQYF.

This chain links TRBV7-9 with TRBJ2-5; D may be TRBD2 (6 bases). Germline V gene data show CDR1 as SEHNR and CDR2 as FQNEAQ (reference sequence). The CDR3 is 17 residues long. V was pared by 4 bases and J by 5 bases, with 23 bases between. The DNA for the CDR3 is TGTGCCAGCAGCTCCCGGCGGGCGGGGAAACTTCAGGAGACCCAGTACTTC. Its protein product is CASSSRRAGKLQETQYF.

V and J are TRBV19 and TRBJ1-4; D is undetermined. The CDR3 runs to 12 residues. Deletions cut 3 bases from V and 11 bases from J, with 10 bases between. Germline V CDR1 and CDR2: LNHDA, SQIVND (reference sequence). CDR3 loop: CASSIVGEKLFF. The CDR3 DNA is TGTGCCAGTAGTATCGTGGGAGAGAAACTGTTTTTT.

The rearrangement uses TRBV11-3 and TRBJ2-2, with 11 positions matching TRBD1. Trimming removed 2 bases from V and 4 bases from J; junction bases left unmatched: 6. The CDR3 has 17 residues. Germline-derived CDR1 and CDR2 are SGHNT and YENEEA. DNA for the CDR3: TGTGCCAGCAGCTTACGCGGGACAGGGGGGCCCACCGGGGAGCTGTTTTTT. Translation gives CASSLRGTGGPTGELFF.

The chain joins TRBV6-1 to TRBJ2-7, with 8 bases aligning to TRBD1. V trimming: 6 bases; J trimming: 0 bases; junction bases outside the gene matches: 7. The CDR3 spans 15 residues. The V gene's germline CDR1 is MNHNS and CDR2 SASEGT. The CDR3 region is CASRWTGMGSYEQYF. CDR3 in DNA: TGTGCCAGCAGATGGACAGGGATGGGCTCCTACGAGCAGTACTTC.